The 30 T cell receptor beta chains below were found in one sample sequenced in a study of T cell changes during pregnancy in multiple sclerosis. This table comes from immunoSEQ multiplex PCR, and its TCRdb copy is limited to in-frame clones, with some not included. Found here are around 60,000 clones, about 90% of them singletons; the top ten hold about 0.49%. Sample: CD4+ T cells from peripheral blood mononuclear cells, taken after pregnancy. The receptors shown here come from a female donor in good health, enrolled as a control in a pregnancy study.

The chain employs TRBV11-3 and TRBJ2-3; TRBD1 matches at 7 bases. The CDR3 consists of 14 residues. V lost 5 bases, J lost 6 bases, and 8 bases stayed unmatched. From germline, CDR1 is SGHNT and CDR2 YENEEA. CDR3 loop: CASSPQTGSDTQYF. In DNA, the CDR3 is TGTGCCAGCAGCCCCCAGACAGGGTCTGATACGCAGTATTTT.

V gene TRBV18 combines with J gene TRBJ2-7; no clear D. This CDR3 contains 14 residues. The germline CDR1 and CDR2 sequences are KGHSH and LQKENI. The V gene lost 2 bases and the J gene lost 9 bases, with 17 bases spanning the gap. This CDR3 is CASSPEIYSFRQYF. CDR3 sequence (DNA): TGTGCCAGCTCACCAGAGATCTACTCCTTTAGGCAGTACTTC.

The V gene is TRBV7-8, the J gene TRBJ2-5; TRBD2 agrees at 8 bases. V was clipped by 5 bases and J by 5 bases; unmatched bases: 13. This CDR3 is 16 amino acids long. CDR1 is SGHVS and CDR2 is FQNEAQ in the germline V gene. This CDR3 is CASSTRFLAGGETQYF. CDR3 sequence (DNA): TGTGCCAGCAGCACCCGGTTCCTAGCGGGTGGGGAGACCCAGTACTTC.

This chain connects TRBV7-9 to TRBJ2-3; 14 nucleotides align to TRBD2. Losses at the gene ends were 6 bases for V and 8 bases for J; bases not matched to a gene: 13. CDR1 and CDR2 (germline): SEHNR, FQNEAQ (reference sequence). CDR3 length: 17 residues. The CDR3 bases are TGTGCCAGCAGTCGCCGACTAGCGGGGGGGCTACGAGGTACGCAGTATTTT. Its protein is CASSRRLAGGLRGTQYF.

The rearrangement joins TRBV18 to TRBJ1-2; D is ambiguous. CDR3 size: 12 residues. Germline CDR1 is KGHSH and CDR2 is LQKENI. Trimming removed 8 bases from V and 2 bases from J, with 9 bases in between. The CDR3 loop reads CASTDNNYGYTF. As DNA, the CDR3 is TGTGCCAGCACTGACAACAACTATGGCTACACCTTC.

This sequence joins TRBV10-3 and TRBJ2-3; D possibly corresponds to TRBD2 (5 bases). Germline assignment: CDR1 ENHRY and CDR2 SYGVKD. Trimming cost V 7 bases and J 2 bases, with 16 bases left between them. This CDR3 has 15 amino acids. The CDR3 protein is CAITEGSGDTDTQYF. CDR3 nucleotides: TGTGCCATCACCGAGGGAAGCGGTGACACAGATACGCAGTATTTT.

This clone has just one count. The genes are TRBV30 and TRBJ1-1; D gene unclear. The length of the CDR3 is 14 residues. Trimming took off 3 bases at V and 1 base at J, with 12 bases between the two ends. Looked up from germline, CDR1 is GTSNPN and CDR2 is SVGIG (reference sequence). The CDR3 reads CAWRRGSANTEAFF. The CDR3 DNA reads TGTGCCTGGAGACGCGGCAGCGCGAACACTGAAGCTTTCTTT.

The CDR3 nucleotides read TGTGCCAGCAGCTTAGTGGCTCAGCCCCAGCATTTT. Its protein is CASSLVAQPQHF. The rearrangement joins TRBV7-9 to TRBJ1-5; D ambiguous. The CDR3 contains 12 residues. V lost 1 base and J lost 6, with 4 bases in between. Germline CDR1 is SEHNR and CDR2 is FQNEAQ (reference sequence).

This rearrangement joins TRBV4-2 to TRBJ1-1; D remains unclear. CDR3 length: 16 amino acids. The germline gives CDR1 LGHNA, CDR2 YNFKEQ. Trimming took off 0 bases at V and 0 bases at J, with 11 bases between the two ends. CDR3: CASSQETGSVNTEAFF. The CDR3 region has the DNA TGTGCCAGCAGCCAAGAAACGGGGAGCGTGAACACTGAAGCTTTCTTT.

The genes are TRBV2 and TRBJ2-2; D is possibly TRBD2 (7 bases). The CDR3 has 16 residues. Germline-derived CDR1 and CDR2 are SNHLY and FYNNEI. Trimming pared 1 base from V and 7 bases from J, leaving 16 bases between. CDR3 coding DNA: TGTGCCAGCAGTGAAGTAGGGGGGGGATTGTACGGGGAGCTGTTTTTT. It codes for CASSEVGGGLYGELFF.

The V call is TRBV19, the J call TRBJ1-5; D not certain. The CDR3 runs 15 residues. Germline V CDR1 and CDR2: LNHDA, SQIVND (reference sequence). Deletions cut 3 bases from V and 0 bases from J, with 9 bases between. CDR3 sequence: CASSITGDSNQPQHF. As DNA, the CDR3 is TGTGCCAGTAGTATTACGGGAGATAGCAATCAGCCCCAGCATTTT.

The rearrangement uses TRBV19 and TRBJ1-2; D is possibly TRBD1 (5 bases). Germline CDR1 reads LNHDA; CDR2 reads SQIVND (reference sequence). Deletions cut 1 base from V and 3 bases from J, with 15 bases between. The CDR3 extends over 16 amino acids. The CDR3 loop is CASSIVGWGRDYGYTF. CDR3 nucleotide sequence: TGTGCCAGTAGTATAGTGGGGTGGGGCAGGGACTATGGCTACACCTTC.

This clone was seen once. The chain is built from TRBV18 and TRBJ1-1; TRBD1 might be the D (6 bases). V shed 5 bases and J shed 4 bases, with 17 bases lying between them. Germline loops: CDR1 KGHSH, CDR2 LQKENI. This CDR3 is 15 amino acids long. The CDR3 region is CASSSPRTGSTEAFF. The CDR3, as DNA: TGTGCCAGCTCATCCCCGAGAACAGGGAGCACTGAAGCTTTCTTT.

The chain is built from TRBV18 and TRBJ1-5, with TRBD1 identical over 8 bases. The CDR3 extends over 17 amino acids. V dropped 3 bases and J dropped 5; count of bases not matched to a gene: 12. Germline assignment: CDR1 KGHSH and CDR2 LQKENI. The CDR3 loop is CASSPNLAGGADQPQHF. CDR3 nucleotide sequence: TGTGCCAGCTCACCTAATTTGGCAGGGGGCGCAGATCAGCCCCAGCATTTT.

The chain uses TRBV7-3 and TRBJ2-2, with D tentatively TRBD2 (5 bases). Germline V lookup: CDR1 SGHTA, CDR2 FQGTGA. This CDR3 spans 14 amino acids. V was shortened by 6 bases and J by 3 bases, with 11 bases between the two germline ends. The CDR3 DNA reads TGTGCCAGCAGTCCGAGCGGATACACCGGGGAGCTGTTTTTT. This encodes CASSPSGYTGELFF.

The CDR3 bases are TGCAGTGGGGCCGGGGACTACGAGCAGTACTTC. Its protein product is CSGAGDYEQYF. The chain recombines TRBV20-1 with TRBJ2-7; D is possibly TRBD2 (5 bases). The CDR3 totals 11 residues. V gave up 7 bases and J gave up 3 bases, with 10 bases separating them. CDR1 DFQATT and CDR2 SNEGSKA come from the germline V gene (reference sequence).

This clone came up once. The chain uses TRBV27 and TRBJ2-2; 7 nucleotides line up with TRBD2. Germline trimming cut 7 bases from V and 0 bases from J; bases unmatched to any gene: 17. The CDR3 is 19 residues long. Germline-derived CDR1 and CDR2 are MNHEY and SMNVEV (reference sequence). The CDR3 region has the DNA TGTGCCAGCAAACCTCTTTGGGACTACCGGACCGCGAACACCGGGGAGCTGTTTTTT. This codes for CASKPLWDYRTANTGELFF.

This chain connects TRBV11-2 to TRBJ2-5; no clear D gene. V lost 3 bases to trimming and J lost 8 bases, with 7 bases between them. CDR3 size: 11 residues. Germline-derived CDR1 and CDR2 are SGHAT and FQNNGV. CDR3 residues: CASSLRVTQYF. DNA of the CDR3: TGTGCCAGCAGCTTGAGAGTTACCCAGTACTTC.

This clone has only one observation. The chain employs TRBV7-2 and TRBJ2-7; TRBD1 matches 8 bases. CDR3 length: 15 amino acids. Germline trimming cut 2 bases from V and 5 bases from J; bases unmatched to any gene: 8. Per the germline V gene, CDR1 is SGHTA and CDR2 is FQGNSA. The CDR3 here is CASSLTGQGVDEQYF. CDR3 nucleotide sequence: TGTGCCAGCAGCTTAACCGGACAGGGTGTCGACGAGCAGTACTTC.

The rearrangement links TRBV4-2 to TRBJ1-3, with D possibly matching TRBD1 (6 bases). This CDR3 is built from 19 residues. The V gene's germline CDR1 is LGHNA and CDR2 YNFKEQ. The ends were cut back, 0 bases at V and 0 bases at J, with 18 bases in the middle. The CDR3 spells CASSQDRMSQGTSGNTIYF. The CDR3 DNA reads as TGTGCCAGCAGCCAAGATCGAATGAGCCAGGGGACCTCTGGAAACACCATATATTTT.

V gene TRBV30 combines with J gene TRBJ2-5; 9 bases fit TRBD2. The germline V gene has CDR1 GTSNPN and CDR2 SVGIG (reference sequence). The CDR3 runs 13 residues. The ends lost 1 base at V and 7 bases at J; junction bases unmatched: 4. The CDR3 protein is CAWSGGLAGTQYF. The CDR3 bases are TGTGCCTGGAGTGGGGGACTAGCCGGGACCCAGTACTTC.

This clone was seen ten or more times. This chain joins TRBV15 and TRBJ1-2; possibly TRBD1 for D (6 bases). The CDR3 consists of 15 residues. Germline V gene lookup returns CDR1 LNHNV and CDR2 YYDKDF (reference sequence). Trimming took off 5 bases at V and 6 bases at J, with 19 bases between the two ends. The CDR3 here is CATSPLGQGKDGYTF. The CDR3 coding sequence is TGTGCCACCAGCCCCCTCGGGCAGGGGAAGGATGGCTACACCTTC.

This chain joins TRBV5-1 and TRBJ2-7; TRBD1 agrees at 7 bases. Trimming took 5 bases from V and 0 from J; bases not matched to a gene: 5. Germline-derived CDR1 and CDR2 are SGHRS and YFSETQ. The CDR3 sequence is 14 residues long. The CDR3 nucleotides are TGCGCCAGCAGGGTGACAGGGAGCTCCTACGAGCAGTACTTC. Translating it yields CASRVTGSSYEQYF.

J is TRBJ2-2 and V is TRBV7-2, with a weak D call TRBD2 (7 bases). The length of the CDR3 is 15 residues. Trimming removed 2 bases at V and 4 bases at J, with 11 bases between. CDR1 is SGHTA and CDR2 is FQGNSA in the germline V gene. CDR3 DNA sequence: TGTGCCAGCAGCTTAAGGGGGGGGTCCACCGGGGAGCTGTTTTTT. Its translation is CASSLRGGSTGELFF.

The V gene is TRBV9, the J gene TRBJ1-4; D perhaps matches TRBD1 (5 bases). Germline V gene data show CDR1 as SGDLS and CDR2 as YYNGEE. The CDR3 contains 14 residues. V dropped 1 base and J dropped 5 bases, with 9 bases sitting between them. CDR3 sequence (DNA): TGTGCCAGCAGCGTACAGGGATGGAATGAAAAACTGTTTTTT. Translated, it gives CASSVQGWNEKLFF.

V is TRBV5-4 and J is TRBJ1-4; perhaps TRBD1 as D (6 bases). The CDR3 extends over 13 amino acids. Per germline, CDR1 SGHNT and CDR2 YYREEE (reference sequence). Trimming left V 0 bases short and J 8 bases short, with 8 bases between. The CDR3 spells CASSLDRVEKLFF. The CDR3 coding sequence is TGTGCCAGCAGCTTGGACAGGGTAGAAAAACTGTTTTTT.

The chain has TRBV19 and TRBJ1-1; TRBD1 is a possible D gene (6 bases). The germline V gene has CDR1 LNHDA and CDR2 SQIVND (reference sequence). The CDR3 runs 14 residues. Between the trimmed V and J ends, which lost 8 bases and 0 bases, there was a span of 13 bases. The CDR3 region has the DNA TGTGCCAGTGGATGGCAGGGGATGAACACTGAAGCTTTCTTT. Translation gives CASGWQGMNTEAFF.

This clone was seen a few times. The chain carries TRBV12-5 and TRBJ1-1; tentative D call: TRBD1 (6 bases). V dropped 4 bases and J dropped 10 bases, with 19 bases sitting between them. Looked up from germline, CDR1 is LGHNT and CDR2 is FRNRAP. CDR3 length equals 14 residues. DNA for the CDR3: TGTGCTAGTGGTTCGAACAGGGAAGGGACCAGAGCTTTCTTT. Its translation is CASGSNREGTRAFF.

The chain recombines TRBV21-1 with TRBJ1-1; TRBD1 reflects the table's D call only, with no check against the DNA. TRBV21-1 is marked as a pseudogene. CDR3 size: 16 residues. Written as DNA, the CDR3 is TGTGCCAGCAGGAATCGGGACAGGGGGCGCGGCACTGAAGCTTTCTTT. Its translation is CASRNRDRGRGTEAFF.

The chain uses TRBV12-5 and TRBJ2-7; D is possibly TRBD2 (5 bases). The germline CDR1 and CDR2 sequences are LGHNT and FRNRAP. The CDR3 has 13 residues. The germline V and J ends were trimmed by 4 bases and 6 bases, with 13 bases remaining between them. CDR3 sequence: CASGSGVGAEQYF. For the CDR3, the DNA is TGTGCTAGTGGTTCCGGGGTTGGCGCCGAGCAGTACTTC.